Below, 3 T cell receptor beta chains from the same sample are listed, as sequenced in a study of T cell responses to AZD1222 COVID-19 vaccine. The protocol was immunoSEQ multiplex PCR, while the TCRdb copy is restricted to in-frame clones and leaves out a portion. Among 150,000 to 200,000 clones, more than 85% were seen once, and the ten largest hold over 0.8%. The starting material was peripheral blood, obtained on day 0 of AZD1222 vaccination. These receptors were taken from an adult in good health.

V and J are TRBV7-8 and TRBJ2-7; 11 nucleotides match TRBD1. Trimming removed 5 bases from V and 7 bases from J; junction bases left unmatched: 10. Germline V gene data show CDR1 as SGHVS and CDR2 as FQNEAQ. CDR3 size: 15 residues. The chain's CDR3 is CASSPGQGAGAEQYF. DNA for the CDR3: TGTGCCAGCAGCCCTGGACAGGGGGCAGGAGCAGAGCAGTACTTC.

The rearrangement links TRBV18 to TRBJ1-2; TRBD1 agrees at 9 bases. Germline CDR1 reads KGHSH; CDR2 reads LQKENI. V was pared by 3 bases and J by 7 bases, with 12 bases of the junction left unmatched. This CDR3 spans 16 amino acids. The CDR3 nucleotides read TGTGCCAGCTCACCTATAGAAACAGGGGGCGGACGTGGCTACACCTTC. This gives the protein CASSPIETGGGRGYTF.

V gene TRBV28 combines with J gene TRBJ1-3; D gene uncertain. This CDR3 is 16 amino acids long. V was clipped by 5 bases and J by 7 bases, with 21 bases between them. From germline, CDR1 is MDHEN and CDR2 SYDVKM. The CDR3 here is CASSDPPKGRGNTIYF. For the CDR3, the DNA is TGTGCCAGCAGTGACCCCCCGAAAGGTCGAGGGAACACCATATATTTT.